This T cell receptor beta chain was captured by sequencing in a study of T cell repertoires in cytomegalovirus infection. On the study more broadly: Public signatures in TCR beta pointed to CMV infection and matching HLA type.

One entry per CDR3 protein results from TCRdb running MiXCR on the reads. The table includes roughly 230,000 distinct CDR3 sequences, roughly an eighth detected once. Trimming removed 3 bases at V and 6 bases at J, with 19 bases between. Germline values: CDR1 SGHTA, CDR2 FQGNSA. The CDR3 sequence is 16 residues long. Many counts were recorded for this clonotype. The sample was PBMCs. The origin of this receptor is a human donor in good health (CMV status not recorded). Some clones in this sample may be carry-over from other donors' samples. The gene calls are TRBV7-2 and TRBJ2-3; possibly TRBD1 for D (6 bases). The CDR3 loop is CASSFIGTPRRDTQYF. In DNA form, the CDR3 reads TGTGCCAGCAGCTTCATCGGGACACCCCGCAGGGATACGCAGTATTTT.